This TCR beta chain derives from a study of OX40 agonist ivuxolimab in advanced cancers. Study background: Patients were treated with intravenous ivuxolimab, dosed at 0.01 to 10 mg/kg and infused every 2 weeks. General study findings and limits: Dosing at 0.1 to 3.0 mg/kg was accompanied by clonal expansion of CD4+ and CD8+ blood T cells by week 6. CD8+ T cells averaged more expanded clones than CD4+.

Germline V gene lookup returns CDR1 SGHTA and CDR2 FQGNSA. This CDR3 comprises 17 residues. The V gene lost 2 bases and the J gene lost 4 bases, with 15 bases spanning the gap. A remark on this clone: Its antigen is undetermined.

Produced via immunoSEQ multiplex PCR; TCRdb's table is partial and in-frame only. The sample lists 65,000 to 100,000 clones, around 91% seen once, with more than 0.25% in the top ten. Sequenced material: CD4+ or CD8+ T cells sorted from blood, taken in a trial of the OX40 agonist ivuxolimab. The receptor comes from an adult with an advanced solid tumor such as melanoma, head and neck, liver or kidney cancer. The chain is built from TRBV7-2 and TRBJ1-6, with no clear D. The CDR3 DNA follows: TGTGCCAGCAGCTTAAGCAGCCAAAAGAGGTATAATTCACCCCTCCACTTT. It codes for CASSLSSQKRYNSPLHF.